This is a list of T cell receptor beta chains from one sample in a study of early T cells in non-severe SARS-CoV-2 infection. TCRdb passed the 5' RACE reads through MiXCR, listing each CDR3 protein once. The sample has about 37,000 distinct CDR3 sequences; over 5% are singletons. This specimen consisted of whole blood, obtained at baseline. These receptors were obtained from an adult who was a healthcare worker with PCR-confirmed SARS-CoV-2 infection or an uninfected control (not recorded which). Each CDR3 is given with its conserved first and last residue. Fields, in order: clone size, J gene, V gene, D gene, CDR3 protein, CDR3 DNA. D genes are given only for firm matches. Size is omitted from some rows. Given values are once, few, many or a class for expanded clones.

many TRBJ1-2 TRBV13 - CASSQRAGDYGYTF TGTGCCAGCAGCCAAAGGGCCGGGGACTATGGCTACACCTTC
many TRBJ2-1 TRBV10-3 TRBD2 CAISRIAGVDQQFF TGTGCCATCAGCAGAATAGCGGGAGTAGACCAGCAGTTCTTC
many TRBJ1-2 TRBV12-3/TRBV12-4 TRBD1 CASSTPRTGENYTF TGTGCCAGCAGTACCCCCCGGACAGGGGAGAACTACACCTTC
many TRBJ1-5 TRBV3-1 - CASSQDLRSLPNQPQHF TGTGCCAGCAGCCAAGATCTCAGGTCCCTCCCCAATCAGCCCCAGCATTTT
many TRBJ1-1 TRBV9 - CASSVDNKLNTEAFF TGTGCCAGCAGCGTAGATAACAAATTGAACACTGAAGCTTTCTTT
many TRBJ2-5 TRBV18 - CASSRTGLELETQYF TGTGCCAGCTCCCGAACGGGGCTAGAGCTGGAGACCCAGTACTTC
many TRBJ2-2 TRBV6-4 TRBD2 CASSASGDTGELFF TGTGCCAGCAGTGCTAGCGGAGACACCGGGGAGCTGTTTTTT
many TRBJ1-1 TRBV20-1 - CSALALNTEAFF TGCAGTGCCCTCGCCCTGAACACTGAAGCTTTCTTT
many TRBJ2-3 TRBV24-1 - CATSDPGTDTQYF TGTGCCACCAGTGATCCCGGAACAGATACGCAGTATTTT
many TRBJ2-3 TRBV7-9 TRBD1 CASSRTGTAYTDTQYF TGTGCCAGCAGCAGGACCGGGACAGCCTACACAGATACGCAGTATTTT
many TRBJ1-6 TRBV20-1 TRBD1 CSARDWGQGRSPLHF TGCAGTGCTAGAGATTGGGGACAGGGGAGGTCACCCCTCCACTTT
many TRBJ2-2 TRBV2 - CASIYYTGELFF TGTGCCAGCATTTACTACACCGGGGAGCTGTTTTTT
- TRBJ2-7 TRBV28 TRBD2 CASSPGLAGGSYEQYF TGTGCCAGCAGTCCGGGACTAGCGGGAGGTTCCTACGAGCAGTACTTC
- TRBJ2-4 TRBV21-1 - CASSKGRAKNIQYF TGTGCCAGCAGCAAAGGCAGAGCCAAAAACATTCAGTACTTC
- TRBJ2-1 TRBV6-5 - CASTNGAALYNEQFF TGTGCCAGCACCAACGGGGCAGCTCTCTACAATGAGCAGTTCTTC
many TRBJ2-3 TRBV20-1 - CSARSGLETLYF TGCAGTGCTAGATCAGGACTCGAGACGTTGTATTTT
many TRBJ2-6 TRBV12-3/TRBV12-4 TRBD2 CASTPGSGRGSGANVLTF TGTGCCAGCACCCCAGGGAGCGGGAGGGGCTCTGGGGCCAACGTCCTGACTTTC
many TRBJ1-2 TRBV11-2 - CASSSSGTIRGGYTF TGTGCCAGCAGCTCCTCCGGGACAATACGAGGCGGCTACACCTTC
many TRBJ1-2 TRBV20-1 TRBD1 CSASGTGSGYTF TGCAGTGCTAGCGGGACAGGGTCTGGCTACACCTTC
- TRBJ2-3 TRBV20-1 - CSARILPDTQYF TGCAGTGCTAGGATACTCCCAGATACGCAGTATTTT
many TRBJ1-5 TRBV24-1 TRBD1 CATSAGTGRNQPQHF TGTGCCACCAGTGCCGGGACAGGGAGAAATCAGCCCCAGCATTTT
few TRBJ2-5 TRBV5-4 TRBD2 CASSLGLADLQETQYF TGTGCCAGCAGCTTGGGCCTAGCGGACCTTCAAGAGACCCAGTACTTC